This entry lists 16 T cell receptor beta chains sequenced from one sample in a study of tumor-infiltrating lymphocytes in primary liver carcinoma. The input was 450 to 500 ng total RNA; TCR beta cDNA was made from it with a constant-region primer. Generation of the TCR beta libraries relied on three nested multiplex PCR rounds using slightly modified ARM-PCR. The first two PCR rounds used TRBV1-TRBV30 primers with a Cbeta primer, roughly 10 cycles each. Using its own MiXCR run on the multiplex PCR reads, TCRdb lists one record per CDR3 protein. The sample records more than 45,000 distinct CDR3 sequences, about 80% being singletons. Scientists recovered RNA and DNA together from roughly 18-30 mg of unsorted bulk tissue. Sequencing input: liver tumor tissue from sampling region 3. Subset specified: tumor region T3, left-lateral pole. These receptors originate from a middle-aged man with primary liver carcinoma and hepatitis B virus infection.

The V gene is TRBV29-1, the J gene TRBJ1-1, with D perhaps TRBD1 (5 bases). Germline-derived CDR1 and CDR2 are SQVTM and ANQGSEA. The CDR3 is 14 residues long. V gave up 6 bases and J gave up 7 bases, with 21 bases separating them. The CDR3 here is CSVTRLGGDSEAFF. The CDR3 region has the DNA TGCAGCGTGACGCGACTGGGAGGCGACAGTGAAGCTTTCTTT.

Comments on this clonotype: Relative to the germline gene, one junction end is altered; a read error may explain this. The chain recombines TRBV6-5 with TRBJ2-5; D is ambiguous. Germline V CDR1 and CDR2: MNHEY, SVGAGI. The CDR3 consists of 12 residues. CDR3 sequence: CASSYSIGTQYF. The CDR3 bases are TGTGCTAGCAGTTACTCGATAGGGACCCAGTACTTC.

With respect to this clonotype: Given the absence of the conserved phenylalanine or tryptophan at the CDR3 end, a read error is likely. This chain uses TRBV7-9 with TRBJ2-5; 8 nucleotides line up with TRBD2. The germline V gene encodes CDR1 SEHNR and CDR2 FQNEAQ (reference sequence). The CDR3 is 16 amino acids. The CDR3 region has the DNA TGTGCCAGCAGCTTCCGGGATAGCGGGATGGAGGAGATCCAGTACTCC. Amino acids: CASSFRDSGMEEIQYS.

This clonotype was observed a few times. The junction departs from the called germline gene at one end, perhaps through a read error. The genes are TRBV28 and TRBJ1-1; perhaps TRBD1 as D (5 bases). This CDR3 is 11 amino acids long. Germline CDR1 MDHEN, CDR2 SYDVKM. The chain's CDR3 is CGSSPGAEAFF. The CDR3 bases are TGTGGCAGCAGCCCCGGGGCTGAAGCATTCTTT.

This clonotype was seen just once. A much larger clone differs by one base, so this may be a read error. The gene calls are TRBV5-1 and TRBJ2-5, with D perhaps matching TRBD1 or TRBD2 (6 bases each). The V end lost 0 bases, the J end lost 6 bases, and 12 bases lay between the germline ends. CDR1 and CDR2 from the germline V gene are SGHRS and YFSETQ. The CDR3 runs 14 residues. The CDR3 region has the DNA TGCGCCAGCAGCTTGGTCGGCGGGGACAAGACCCAGTACTTC. Residues: CASSLVGGDKTQYF.

Comment on this clonotype: The CDR3 does not end in the conserved phenylalanine or tryptophan, so this is likely a read error. J is TRBJ2-1 and V is TRBV12-5; D may match TRBD1 or TRBD2 (5 bases each). Trimming shortened V by 0 bases and J by 7 bases, and 16 bases separated the two germline ends. Looked up from germline, CDR1 is LGHNT and CDR2 is FRNRAP. The CDR3 totals 16 residues. The CDR3 sequence: CASGLVLVGEGNEQFL. For the CDR3, the DNA is TGTGCTAGTGGTTTGGTACTAGTGGGAGAGGGGAATGAGCAGTTCTTA.

As for this clonotype: This CDR3 fails to terminate in the conserved phenylalanine or tryptophan, so it likely reflects a read error. This chain connects TRBV11-2 to TRBJ2-1; 8 bases agree with TRBD2. The CDR3 is made up of 16 amino acids. Trimming cost V 3 bases and J 10 bases; bases outside gene matches: 14. Germline V gene data show CDR1 as SGHAT and CDR2 as FQNNGV. The CDR3 DNA reads TGTGCCAGCAGCTTGGATATCGGACTAGCCATGGGCGAGCAGTTCATT. Protein product: CASSLDIGLAMGEQFI.

The gene calls are TRBV2 and TRBJ2-3; 8 nucleotides agree with TRBD2. The CDR3 is 14 residues long. Germline CDR1 is SNHLY and CDR2 is FYNNEI. J gave up 1 base and V 6 bases, and 3 bases lay outside the gene matches. The CDR3 DNA reads as TGTGCCAGCAGAATGACTAGCGGCACAGATACGCAGTATTTT. It specifies CASRMTSGTDTQYF.

This clonotype is labeled as medium-sized (0.01 to 0.1%). The chain combines TRBV29-1 with TRBJ2-6; maybe TRBD1 (6 bases). There are 14 residues in the CDR3. Looked up from germline, CDR1 is SQVTM and CDR2 is ANQGSEA. Trimming removed 4 bases at V and 2 bases at J, with 9 bases between. Written as DNA, the CDR3 is TGCAGCGTTGCTACAGGGACTGGGGCCAACGTCCTGACTTTC. Amino acids: CSVATGTGANVLTF.

To note about this clonotype: The junction and the germline gene differ at one end; a read error may be behind it. V and J are TRBV29-1 and TRBJ1-1; D uncertain. This CDR3 region has 13 residues. CDR1 SQVTM and CDR2 ANQGSEA come from the germline V gene. The CDR3 DNA follows: TGCAGCGTTGTCGGGAGGCTGAACACTGAAGCTCTCTTT. This encodes CSVVGRLNTEALF.

Note on this clonotype: It may be a read error: a sequence one base away is much more abundant. V is TRBV25-1 and J is TRBJ2-7; the match to TRBD1 covers 8 bases. Germline assignment: CDR1 MGHDK and CDR2 SYGVNS. V trimming: 5 bases; J trimming: 5 bases; junction bases outside the gene matches: 14. This CDR3 is built from 16 residues. CDR3 in DNA: TGTGCCAGCAGTCCCCCCTGGACAGGGTGGGTCCACGAGCAGTACTTC. Encoded protein: CASSPPWTGWVHEQYF.

The genes are TRBV6-1 and TRBJ2-7; unclear D gene. The CDR3 loop spans 12 amino acids. Germline lookup yields CDR1 MNHNS and CDR2 SASEGT. With 8 bases removed from V and 2 bases from J, the gap between germline ends came to 10 bases. CDR3 sequence: CASCVRAYEQYF. The CDR3 DNA reads TGTGCCAGCTGTGTTCGAGCCTACGAGCAGTACTTC.

Of note for this clonotype: A read error may account for a junction end that differs from germline. CDR3 residues: CVSSLGLAQYNEQFF. CDR3 DNA sequence: TGTGTCAGCAGCTTGGGTTTAGCCCAATACAATGAGCAGTTCTTC. The chain has TRBV11-1 and TRBJ2-1; D is unclear. The CDR3 contains 15 residues. Germline V gives CDR1 SGHAT, CDR2 FQDESV (reference sequence).

As for this clonotype: At one end the junction does not follow the germline gene, possibly because of a read error. This chain connects TRBV4-2 to TRBJ1-1; TRBD1 agrees at 7 bases. Germline V lookup: CDR1 LGHNA, CDR2 YNFKEQ. The CDR3 runs 16 residues. The CDR3 region is CASSQGLQGGNSGAFF. The CDR3 DNA follows: TGCGCCAGCAGCCAAGGGCTTCAGGGGGGGAACAGTGGAGCTTTCTTT.

On this clonotype: One end of the junction is discordant with germline, which a read error may explain. The rearrangement joins TRBV7-8 to TRBJ2-2, with 7 nucleotides matching TRBD2. This CDR3 spans 17 amino acids. Germline CDR1 is SGHVS and CDR2 is FQNEAQ. The CDR3 DNA sequence: TGTGCCAGCAGCTCCCTTGCCAGCGGAGGGAGGAGCGGGGAGCGGTTTTTT. Translated, it gives CASSSLASGGRSGERFF.

The CDR3 coding sequence is TGTGCCAGCAGCTTAGCCCTAAAGGGAGTCACCGGGGAGCTGTTTTTT. The encoded protein is CASSLALKGVTGELFF. V is TRBV11-2 and J is TRBJ2-2; D may be TRBD2 (5 bases). This CDR3 is 16 amino acids long. The ends were cut back, 1 base at V and 4 bases at J, with 13 bases in the middle. Germline V gene lookup returns CDR1 SGHAT and CDR2 FQNNGV.